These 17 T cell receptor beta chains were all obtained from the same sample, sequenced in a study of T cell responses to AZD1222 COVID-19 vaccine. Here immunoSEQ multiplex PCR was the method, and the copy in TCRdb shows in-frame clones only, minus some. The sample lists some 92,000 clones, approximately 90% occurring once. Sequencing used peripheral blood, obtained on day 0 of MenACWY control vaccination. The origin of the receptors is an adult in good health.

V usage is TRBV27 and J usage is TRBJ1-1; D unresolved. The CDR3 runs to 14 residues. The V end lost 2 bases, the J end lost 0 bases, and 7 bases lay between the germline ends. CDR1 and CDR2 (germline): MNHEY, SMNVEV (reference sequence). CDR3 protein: CASSLSQMNTEAFF. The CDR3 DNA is TGTGCCAGCAGTTTAAGTCAGATGAACACTGAAGCTTTCTTT.

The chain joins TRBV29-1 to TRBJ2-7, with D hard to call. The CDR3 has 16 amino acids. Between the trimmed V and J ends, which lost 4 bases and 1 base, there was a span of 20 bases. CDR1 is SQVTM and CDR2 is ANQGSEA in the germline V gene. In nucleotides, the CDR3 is TGCAGCGTTGTTTATGTGCCCCGGGCGCTATCCTACGAGCAGTACTTC. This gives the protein CSVVYVPRALSYEQYF.

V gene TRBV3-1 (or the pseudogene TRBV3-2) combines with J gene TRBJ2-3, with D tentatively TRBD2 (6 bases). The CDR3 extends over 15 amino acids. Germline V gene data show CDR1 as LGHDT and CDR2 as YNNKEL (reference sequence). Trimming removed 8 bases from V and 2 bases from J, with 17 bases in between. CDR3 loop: CASSRRDWATDTQYF. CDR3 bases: TGTGCCAGCTCCCGGAGGGATTGGGCCACAGATACGCAGTATTTT.

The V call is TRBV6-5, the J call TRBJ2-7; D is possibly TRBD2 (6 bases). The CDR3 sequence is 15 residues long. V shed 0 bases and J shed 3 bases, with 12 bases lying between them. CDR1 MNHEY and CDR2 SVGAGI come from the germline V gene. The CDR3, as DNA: TGTGCCAGCAGTTACTCAGGAGGGAATTACTACGAGCAGTACTTC. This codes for CASSYSGGNYYEQYF.

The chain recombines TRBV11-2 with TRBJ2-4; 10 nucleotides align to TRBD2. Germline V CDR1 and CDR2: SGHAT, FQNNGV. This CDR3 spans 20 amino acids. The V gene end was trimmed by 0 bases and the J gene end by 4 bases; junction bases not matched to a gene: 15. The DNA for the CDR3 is TGTGCCAGCAGCTTAGAAGAAGCGTATAGCGGGGGGCTTCGGAAAAACATTCAGTACTTC. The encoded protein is CASSLEEAYSGGLRKNIQYF. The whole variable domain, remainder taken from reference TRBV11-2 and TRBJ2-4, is EAGVAQSPRYKIIEKRQSVAFWCNPISGHATLYWYQQILGQGPKLLIQFQNNGVVDDSQLPKDRFSAERLKGVDSTLKIQPAKLEDSAVYLCASSLEEAYSGGLRKNIQYFGAGTRLSVL.

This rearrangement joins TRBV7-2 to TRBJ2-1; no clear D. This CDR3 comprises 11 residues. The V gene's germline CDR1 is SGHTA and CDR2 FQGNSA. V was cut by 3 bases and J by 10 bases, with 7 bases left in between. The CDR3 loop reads CASSFLAEQFF. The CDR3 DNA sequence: TGTGCCAGCAGCTTCCTCGCCGAGCAGTTCTTC. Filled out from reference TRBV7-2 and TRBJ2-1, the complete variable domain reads GAGVSQSPSNKVTEKGKDVELRCDPISGHTALYWYRQSLGQGLEFLIYFQGNSAPDKSGLPSDRFSAERTGGSVSTLTIQRTQQEDSAVYLCASSFLAEQFFGPGTRLTVL.

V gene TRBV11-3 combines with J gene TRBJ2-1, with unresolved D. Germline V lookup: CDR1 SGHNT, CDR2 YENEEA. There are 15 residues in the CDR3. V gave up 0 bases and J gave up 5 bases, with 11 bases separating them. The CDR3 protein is CASSLDWSVNNEQFF. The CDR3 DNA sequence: TGTGCCAGCAGCTTAGATTGGTCCGTAAACAATGAGCAGTTCTTC.

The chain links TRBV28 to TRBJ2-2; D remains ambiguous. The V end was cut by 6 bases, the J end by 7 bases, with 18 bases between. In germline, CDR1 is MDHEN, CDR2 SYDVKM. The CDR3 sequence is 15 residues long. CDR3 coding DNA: TGTGCCAGCAGCTCCGCCAGTGGGCTGGGCGGGGAGCTGTTTTTT. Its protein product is CASSSASGLGGELFF.

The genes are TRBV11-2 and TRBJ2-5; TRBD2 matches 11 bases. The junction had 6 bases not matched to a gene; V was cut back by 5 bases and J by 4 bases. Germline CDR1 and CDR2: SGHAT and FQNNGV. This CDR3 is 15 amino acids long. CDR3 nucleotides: TGTGCCAGCAGCCACCTAGCGGGAGGCCGAGAGACCCAGTACTTC. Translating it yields CASSHLAGGRETQYF.

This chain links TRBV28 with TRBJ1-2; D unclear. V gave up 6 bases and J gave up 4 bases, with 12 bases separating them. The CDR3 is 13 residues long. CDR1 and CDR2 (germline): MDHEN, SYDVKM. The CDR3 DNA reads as TGTGCCAGCAGGATATCGAGAAGCTATGGCTACACCTTC. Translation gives CASRISRSYGYTF.

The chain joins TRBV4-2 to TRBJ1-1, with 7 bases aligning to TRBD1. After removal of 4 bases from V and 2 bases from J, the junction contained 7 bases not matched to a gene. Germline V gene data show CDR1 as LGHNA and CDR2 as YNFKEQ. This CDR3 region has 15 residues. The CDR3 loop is CASSPLGQYNTEAFF. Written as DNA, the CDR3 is TGTGCCAGCAGCCCGCTGGGACAGTATAACACTGAAGCTTTCTTT.

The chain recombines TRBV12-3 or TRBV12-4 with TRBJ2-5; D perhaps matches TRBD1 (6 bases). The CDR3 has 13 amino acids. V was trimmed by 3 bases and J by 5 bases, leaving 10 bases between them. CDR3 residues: CASSFDRTETQYF. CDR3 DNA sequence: TGTGCCAGCAGTTTTGACAGGACGGAGACCCAGTACTTC.

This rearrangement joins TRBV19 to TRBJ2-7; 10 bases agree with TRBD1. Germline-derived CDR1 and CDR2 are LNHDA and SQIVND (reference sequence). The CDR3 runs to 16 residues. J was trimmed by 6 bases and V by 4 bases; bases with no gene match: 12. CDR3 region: CASSTSGTGVVVEQYF. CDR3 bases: TGTGCCAGTAGTACCTCCGGGACAGGGGTGGTCGTCGAGCAGTACTTC.

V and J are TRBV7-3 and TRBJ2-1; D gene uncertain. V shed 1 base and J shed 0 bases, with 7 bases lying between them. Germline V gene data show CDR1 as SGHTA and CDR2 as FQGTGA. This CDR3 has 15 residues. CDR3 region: CASSLSQSSYNEQFF. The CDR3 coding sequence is TGTGCCAGCAGCTTAAGTCAAAGCTCCTACAATGAGCAGTTCTTC. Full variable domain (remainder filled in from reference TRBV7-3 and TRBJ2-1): GAGVSQTPSNKVTEKGKYVELRCDPISGHTALYWYRQSLGQGPEFLIYFQGTGAADDSGLPNDRFFAVRPEGSVSTLKIQRTERGDSAVYLCASSLSQSSYNEQFFGPGTRLTVL.

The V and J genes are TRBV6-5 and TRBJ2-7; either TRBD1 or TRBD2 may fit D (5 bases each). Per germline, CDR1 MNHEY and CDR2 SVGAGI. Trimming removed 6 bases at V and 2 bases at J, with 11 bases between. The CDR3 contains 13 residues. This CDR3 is CASRRDGTYEQYF. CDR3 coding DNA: TGTGCCAGCAGGAGGGACGGTACCTACGAGCAGTACTTC.

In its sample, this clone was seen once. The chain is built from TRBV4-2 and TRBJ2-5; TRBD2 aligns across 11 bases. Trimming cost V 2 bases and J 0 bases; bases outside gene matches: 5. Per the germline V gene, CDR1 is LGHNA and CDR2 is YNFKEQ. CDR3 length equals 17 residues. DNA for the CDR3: TGTGCCAGCAGCCAAACTGGACTAGCGGGTTACCAAGAGACCCAGTACTTC. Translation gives CASSQTGLAGYQETQYF.

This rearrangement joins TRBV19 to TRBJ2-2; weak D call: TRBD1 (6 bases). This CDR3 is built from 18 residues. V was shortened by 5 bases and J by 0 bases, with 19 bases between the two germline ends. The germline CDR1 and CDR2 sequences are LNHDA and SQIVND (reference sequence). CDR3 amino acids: CASSAAYWGHANTGELFF. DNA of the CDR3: TGTGCCAGTAGTGCCGCGTATTGGGGGCACGCGAACACCGGGGAGCTGTTTTTT.